The 11 T cell receptor beta chains below come from one sample, sequenced in a study of blood T cell repertoires in COVID-19. Measured with immunoSEQ multiplex PCR; TCRdb has only the in-frame clones, and not every one. The data contain around 230,000 clones, approximately 82% of them singletons. The sequencing input was PBMCs or T cells enriched from blood (not recorded which). The receptors originated from a man in his forties who had recovered from COVID-19.

In this sample, this clone turned up once. The CDR3 is CASSMSRVNGYTF. The CDR3 DNA reads TGTGCCAGCAGTATGAGTCGGGTCAATGGCTACACCTTC. The V and J genes are TRBV12-3 or TRBV12-4 and TRBJ1-2; D is uncertain. The CDR3 runs 13 residues. Trimming took 5 bases from V and 6 from J, leaving 13 bases between them.

This clone was observed once. J is TRBJ2-3 and V is TRBV2; D may be TRBD2 (6 bases). Germline V gene sequence: CDR1 SNHLY, CDR2 FYNNEI. This CDR3 comprises 14 residues. Trimming removed 3 bases from V and 5 bases from J, with 12 bases in between. The CDR3 spells CASSDPRGGDTQYF. CDR3 in DNA: TGTGCCAGCAGTGATCCACGGGGAGGAGATACGCAGTATTTT.

This clone was detected a few times. V gene TRBV7-9 combines with J gene TRBJ2-5; the D gene is possibly TRBD2 (5 bases). V lost 2 bases, J lost 4 bases, and 17 bases lay in between. The CDR3 covers 16 residues. CDR1 is SEHNR, CDR2 FQNEAQ, per germline (reference sequence). The CDR3 spells CASSLSWTGNRETQYF. CDR3 coding DNA: TGTGCCAGCAGCTTAAGTTGGACCGGGAACCGAGAGACCCAGTACTTC.

In its sample, this clone was seen a few times. V usage is TRBV28 and J usage is TRBJ1-2; D uncertain. V was cut by 2 bases and J by 2 bases, with 9 bases left in between. This CDR3 region has 14 residues. Per germline, CDR1 MDHEN and CDR2 SYDVKM. As DNA, the CDR3 is TGTGCCAGCAGTTTACTCCCAGAAAACTATGGCTACACCTTC. It yields the protein CASSLLPENYGYTF.

The rearrangement links TRBV5-5 to TRBJ1-2; perhaps TRBD1 as D (5 bases). The V end lost 4 bases, the J end lost 4 bases, and 11 bases lay between the germline ends. The CDR3 has 13 residues. Germline CDR1 SGHKS, CDR2 YYEKEE (reference sequence). CDR3 in amino acids: CASSHGHTYGYTF. CDR3 nucleotide sequence: TGTGCCAGCAGCCACGGACACACCTATGGCTACACCTTC. The full variable domain, rest sourced from reference TRBV5-5 and TRBJ1-2, is DAGVTQSPTHLIKTRGQQVTLRCSPISGHKSVSWYQQVLGQGPQFIFQYYEKEERGRGNFPDRFSARQFPNYSSELNVNALLLGDSALYLCASSHGHTYGYTFGSGTRLTVV.

V usage is TRBV5-1 and J usage is TRBJ2-5, with a possible D match to TRBD2 (7 bases). V was cut by 2 bases and J by 3 bases, with 14 bases left in between. Germline-derived CDR1 and CDR2 are SGHRS and YFSETQ. The CDR3 consists of 15 residues. In DNA, the CDR3 is TGCGCCAGCAGCTTTACTCAGGGGAGGGAAGAGACCCAGTACTTC. Its protein product is CASSFTQGREETQYF.

The rearrangement links TRBV28 to TRBJ2-7, with D possibly being TRBD1 (6 bases). The CDR3 is 13 amino acids. The V end lost 6 bases, the J end lost 5 bases, and 14 bases lay between the germline ends. The germline V gene has CDR1 MDHEN and CDR2 SYDVKM. The DNA of the CDR3 is TGTGCCAGCAGCAGACTACAGGGTAACGAGCAGTACTTC. Residues: CASSRLQGNEQYF. The full variable domain, with the rest looked up from reference TRBV28 and TRBJ2-7, is DVKVTQSSRYLVKRTGEKVFLECVQDMDHENMFWYRQDPGLGLRLIYFSYDVKMKEKGDIPEGYSVSREKKERFSLILESASTNQTSMYLCASSRLQGNEQYFGPGTRLTVT.

The chain employs TRBV5-1 and TRBJ1-6, with a weak D call TRBD1 (6 bases). This CDR3 has 16 residues. From germline, CDR1 is SGHRS and CDR2 YFSETQ. Trimming shortened V by 5 bases and J by 7 bases, and 19 bases separated the two germline ends. CDR3 in DNA: TGCGCCAGCAGAGAACACCCGGACAGATACAATTCACCCCTCCACTTT. Translated: CASREHPDRYNSPLHF.

The chain employs TRBV5-5 and TRBJ2-5, with 9 nucleotides matching TRBD1. Looked up from germline, CDR1 is SGHKS and CDR2 is YYEKEE (reference sequence). The CDR3 is 14 residues long. The V and J ends lost 3 bases and 2 bases, in that order; junction bases with no gene match: 2. DNA for the CDR3: TGTGCCAGCAGCTCGACAGGGGGGCAAGAGACCCAGTACTTC. Translating it yields CASSSTGGQETQYF.

This sequence joins TRBV5-1 and TRBJ2-7; 8 bases align to TRBD2. There are 15 residues in the CDR3. V trimming: 2 bases; J trimming: 4 bases; junction bases outside the gene matches: 8. Germline values: CDR1 SGHRS, CDR2 YFSETQ. The CDR3 loop is CASSLAGAHSYEQYF. CDR3 sequence (DNA): TGCGCCAGCAGCTTAGCGGGAGCGCACTCGTACGAGCAGTACTTC.

V usage is TRBV7-2 and J usage is TRBJ2-3; D possibly corresponds to TRBD2 (5 bases). The CDR3 extends over 15 amino acids. The V end was cut by 1 base, the J end by 14 bases, with 22 bases between. Germline assignment: CDR1 SGHTA and CDR2 FQGNSA. The CDR3 region is CASSLETLALALGYF. The CDR3 region has the DNA TGTGCCAGCAGCTTAGAAACGCTAGCTCTAGCCCTCGGGTATTTT.